This TCR beta chain appears in the sequencing data of a study of blood T cell repertoires in COVID-19 (dated by TCRdb to 2020 to 2022). For the study in its entirety: Samples covering the acute and convalescent phases of COVID-19 were provided by collaborators in the United States, Italy and Spain. The material from the prospective study consisted of cDNA or gDNA derived from T cells, B-cell-depleted T cells, or PBMCs. Deeply sampled blood TCRbeta repertoires from subjects exposed to, actively infected with, or recovered from COVID-19 were included in the dataset. A freely available public database, intended as a resource for researchers studying the immune response to SARS-CoV-2, is where the repertoires were released. The samples were drawn from the first 160 participants of the ongoing ImmuneRACE study and from 1,254 subjects provided by 6 global collaborators. Sample metadata almost always included a de-identified subject ID, COVID-19 status, age in years and sex. Where available, HLA class I and class II types were taken from metadata supplied by the sample provider and were not determined by assay-based typing. On the study overall, not on this receptor specifically: The amount of clinical and demographic metadata varied by source and participant and was provided uncurated.

There are 15 amino acids in the CDR3, from cysteine to phenylalanine inclusive. This entry keeps only the CDR3 DNA: 45 bases, framed from base 1. According to the germline V gene (reference sequence), CDR1 reads GTSNPN and CDR2 reads SVGIG. Germline trimming: 3 bases from V, 4 bases from J; junction bases outside gene matches: 7. TCRbeta CDR3 regions were amplified from genomic DNA by means of the immunoSEQ Assay, a bias-controlled multiplex PCR. Regarding the original processing steps: The number of nucleated cells in each sample was estimated from the amplification of reference gene primers within the assay. Sequence reads were collapsed and filtered to measure the absolute abundance of every unique TCRbeta CDR3 rearrangement. For each sample, productive Simpson clonality was calculated by taking the square root of Simpson's diversity index across productive rearrangements. Held by TCRdb, this immuneACCESS table contains in-frame sequences only and omits some clones. Under half of the omission traces to an unresolved V gene where checked; the cause of the rest is unknown. D and trimming come from the DNA, and the V and J calls and clone size come from that table. Counted in this sample were more than 140,000 clones; about 82% of them appeared once. The ten largest account for 8.2% of the sample.

Each collaborating institution followed its own protocols to collect whole blood in K2EDTA tubes. For TCRbeta analysis, collaborators shipped samples as frozen whole blood, isolated PBMCs, or DNA extracted from either of those sample types. Turning to this clone: It lacks a known antigen. One base away there is no much larger clone; base qualities are not given.

This TCR was sampled from a woman in her sixties or seventies with acute or convalescent COVID-19. This receptor chain uses TRBV30 and TRBJ2-2; 8 nucleotides in the junction match TRBD1. Sequencing used peripheral blood. The CDR3 loop reads CAWRPRGLVTGELFF. DNA sequence: TGTGCCTGGAGACCCAGGGGGCTGGTCACCGGGGAGCTGTTTTTT.